The rows below give T cell receptor beta chains drawn from one sample of a study of cytomegalovirus exposure and HLA in healthy donors. Using immunoSEQ multiplex PCR, the repertoire was profiled, and TCRdb retains in-frame clones only, with some absent. The sample comprises 95,000 to 110,000 clones, roughly a tenth of which are singletons, and approximately 6% rests with the top ten. Sequences were obtained from PBMCs. The receptors originated from a man between 40 and 49 years old in good health and CMV-seropositive. The CDR3 runs from the conserved cysteine through the conserved F or W. D genes are given only for firm matches. Size is omitted from some rows. Given values are once, few, many or a class for expanded clones.

clone_size | j_call | d_call | v_call | cdr3_nt | cdr3_aa
many | TRBJ2-7 | . | TRBV29-1 | TGCAGCGTTGGTGTAAACAGGGCATACGAGCAGTACTTC | CSVGVNRAYEQYF
. | TRBJ2-5 | . | TRBV7-8 | TGTGCCAGCAGCTTATGGAGGCTGGGTGAGACCCAGTACTTC | CASSLWRLGETQYF
. | TRBJ2-7 | . | TRBV7-9 | TGTGCCAGCGACTGGGGATCCGGGCAGGGTAGTCACGAGCAGTACTTC | CASDWGSGQGSHEQYF
. | TRBJ1-1 | . | TRBV4-1 | TGCGCCACTCAAAAACTATTGAACACTGAAGCTTTCTTT | CATQKLLNTEAFF
few | TRBJ1-4 | TRBD1 | TRBV27 | TGTGCCAGCAGTTTAACACAGGGGATGGCTAATGAAAAACTGTTTTTT | CASSLTQGMANEKLFF
. | TRBJ1-1 | . | TRBV19 | TGTGCCAGTACCGGGACACCAATGAACACTGAAGCTTTCTTT | CASTGTPMNTEAFF
few | TRBJ2-3 | . | TRBV27 | TGTGCCAGCAGTTTATGGACTTCAGATACGCAGTATTTT | CASSLWTSDTQYF
. | TRBJ2-7 | . | TRBV4-1 | TGCGCCAGCAGCCAAGTCCCAGAAGAAGTCGAGCAGTACTTC | CASSQVPEEVEQYF
few | TRBJ1-1 | TRBD1 | TRBV5-1 | TGCGCCAGCAGCCCGGTGACAGGGGGGACGAACACTGAAGCTTTCTTT | CASSPVTGGTNTEAFF
. | TRBJ1-5 | . | TRBV6-4 | TGTGCCAGCAGTGACCCGGGACACCACAATCAGCCCCAGCATTTT | CASSDPGHHNQPQHF
few | TRBJ2-7 | . | TRBV25-1 | TGTGCCAGCAGTACCAGGGGATACGAGCAGTACTTC | CASSTRGYEQYF
. | TRBJ2-5 | . | TRBV29-1 | TGCAGCGTGACTCGGGAAGGTTTTCAAGAGACCCAGTACTTC | CSVTREGFQETQYF
few | TRBJ2-2 | . | TRBV7-2 | TGTGCCAGCAGCTTGACAGCGACCGCGAACACCGGGGAGCTGTTTTTT | CASSLTATANTGELFF
. | TRBJ2-5 | TRBD2 | TRBV7-9 | TGTGCCAGCAGGAGAGCGGGAGATGAGACCCAGTACTTC | CASRRAGDETQYF
. | TRBJ1-3 | . | TRBV13 | TGTGCCAGCAGCTTAGGCCGGACAGATGGAAACACCATATATTTT | CASSLGRTDGNTIYF
few | TRBJ2-7 | . | TRBV7-9 | TGTGCCAGCGGGGAGTCTGTGGGCCGCTACGAGCAGTACTTC | CASGESVGRYEQYF
. | TRBJ2-5 | TRBD1 | TRBV2 | TGTGCCAGCAGTCGACAGGGAATGGGAGAGACCCAGTACTTC | CASSRQGMGETQYF
. | TRBJ2-2 | . | TRBV7-9 | TGTGCCAGCAGCTTACTTACCGGACAGTCCACCGGGGAGCTGTTTTTT | CASSLLTGQSTGELFF
. | TRBJ2-7 | TRBD2 | TRBV28 | TGTGCCAGCAGGAATAGCGGGAGGATCGAGCAGTACTTC | CASRNSGRIEQYF
few | TRBJ1-4 | TRBD1 | TRBV28 | TGTGCCAGCAGTTTTGACAGGGGCAATAAGTTGACTAATGAAAAACTGTTTTTT | CASSFDRGNKLTNEKLFF
many | TRBJ1-5 | . | TRBV15 | TGTGCCACCAGCAGAGGTTTGACACAGCCCCAGCATTTT | CATSRGLTQPQHF
few | TRBJ1-1 | . | TRBV19 | TGTGCCAGTAGTACCACCGGGACACCGAACACTGAAGCTTTCTTT | CASSTTGTPNTEAFF
few | TRBJ1-4 | TRBD1 | TRBV5-4 | TGTGCCAGCAGCTCGACAGGGGCGGGAACTAATGAAAAACTGTTTTTT | CASSSTGAGTNEKLFF
few | TRBJ2-3 | TRBD2 | TRBV5-1 | TGCGCCAGCAGCTTGGGAGTTGGCGGGAGTTCAGATACGCAGTATTTT | CASSLGVGGSSDTQYF
. | TRBJ2-6 | . | TRBV27 | TGTGCCAGCAGTTTAGCCGGGAGCTCTGGGGCCAACGTCCTGACTTTC | CASSLAGSSGANVLTF
. | TRBJ1-2 | . | TRBV21-1 | TGTGCCAGCAGCAAAGGGACAGTAATTTCCTATGGCTACACCTTC | CASSKGTVISYGYTF
. | TRBJ1-2 | TRBD1 | TRBV6-5 | TGTGCCAGCCAGGGACAGGTGGATGGCTACACCTTC | CASQGQVDGYTF
few | TRBJ1-1 | . | TRBV27 | TGTGCCAGCTCCTGGGCTGCCCGAGCTGAAGCTTTCTTT | CASSWAARAEAFF
. | TRBJ2-5 | . | TRBV5-1 | TGCGCCAGCAGCTTGGCCAGGGAAGAGACCCAGTACTTC | CASSLAREETQYF
. | TRBJ2-5 | TRBD1 | TRBV5-1 | TGCGCCAGCAGCTTTGGTTGGACAGGGGGTGGCCAAGAGACCCAGTACTTC | CASSFGWTGGGQETQYF
. | TRBJ2-2 | . | TRBV19 | TGTGCCAGCGGGATATGGGGGGCGAACACCGGGGAGCTGTTTTTT | CASGIWGANTGELFF
. | TRBJ2-7 | . | TRBV4-2 | TGTGCCAGCAGCCACTCTGGGGGACGGGACATCTCTCCCTACGAGCAGTACTTC | CASSHSGGRDISPYEQYF
few | TRBJ2-3 | . | TRBV9 | TGTGCCAGCAGTTTTGAGGAAGATACGCAGTATTTT | CASSFEEDTQYF
few | TRBJ2-7 | . | TRBV2 | TGTGCCAGCAGTTTCGAGACAGGAAACTACGAGCAGTACTTC | CASSFETGNYEQYF
few | TRBJ2-7 | TRBD2 | TRBV9 | TGTGCCAGCAGCGTAGGCGGGGGGCGGGCGGGAGTTTACGAGCAGTACTTC | CASSVGGGRAGVYEQYF
. | TRBJ2-3 | . | TRBV9 | TGTGCCAGCAGCGTAGCGAGTTCGGAGGATTACACAGATACGCAGTATTTT | CASSVASSEDYTDTQYF
few | TRBJ2-4 | . | TRBV5-1 | TGCGCCAGCAGCTTGGATGTAGCCGACATTCAGTACTTC | CASSLDVADIQYF
. | TRBJ2-2 | . | TRBV4-2 | TGTGCCTACTCAAGGGGCAGGGAGAACACCGGGGAGCTGTTTTTT | CAYSRGRENTGELFF
. | TRBJ2-7 | TRBD2 | TRBV10-3 | TGTGCCATCAGGCCTTTTAGCGGGAGTTCCTACGAGCAGTACTTC | CAIRPFSGSSYEQYF
few | TRBJ2-1 | TRBD1 | TRBV7-9 | TGTGCCAGCAGCCTGACAGGGATCAATGAGCAGTTCTTC | CASSLTGINEQFF
few | TRBJ2-3 | TRBD2 | TRBV2 | TGTGCCAGCAGTGAAGGGGCGGGAGGGGTTACGCAGTATTTT | CASSEGAGGVTQYF
few | TRBJ2-2 | TRBD1 | TRBV6-5 | TGTGCCAGCAGAGCCCCGGGACAGGGGGCCGGGGAGCTGTTTTTT | CASRAPGQGAGELFF
. | TRBJ2-3 | TRBD2 | TRBV4-3 | TGCGCCAGCAGCCAAGATGTTAGCGGGAGGGCCTTGTTGGGCACAGATACGCAGTATTTT | CASSQDVSGRALLGTDTQYF
few | TRBJ2-7 | TRBD2 | TRBV29-1 | TGCAGCGTTGAAGATCCCGGGACTAGCGGGAGGTCGGGAAACGAGCAGTACTTC | CSVEDPGTSGRSGNEQYF
many | TRBJ1-1 | TRBD1 | TRBV5-1 | TGCGCCAGCAGCTTGGAGGGACAGGGAAACACTGAAGCTTTCTTT | CASSLEGQGNTEAFF
. | TRBJ2-1 | . | TRBV27 | TGTGCCAGCAGTTTAACGGCGGCCCTGAATGAGCAGTTCTTC | CASSLTAALNEQFF
few | TRBJ2-5 | . | TRBV5-6 | TGTGCCAGCAGCCTCGGACTTGGCCTTAGAGTGGAGACCCAGTACTTC | CASSLGLGLRVETQYF
few | TRBJ1-1 | . | TRBV5-6 | TGTGCCAGCAGCATTCTTCGCAGGGGCATGAACACTGAAGCTTTCTTT | CASSILRRGMNTEAFF
. | TRBJ2-7 | . | TRBV10-3 | TGTGCCATCAGTGATGGGGGGACCGGGACCCCTTCCGAGCAGTACTTC | CAISDGGTGTPSEQYF
few | TRBJ1-1 | . | TRBV10-3 | TGTGCCATCAGTGGAGCTACAGGGAACACTAAAGCTTTCTTT | CAISGATGNTKAFF
. | TRBJ1-1 | TRBD1 | TRBV7-9 | TGTGCCAGCAGCGGGACAGGTTCTAACACTGAAGCTTTCTTT | CASSGTGSNTEAFF
. | TRBJ1-5 | . | TRBV28 | TGTGCCAGCAGTTTACCAACGGACAGCTACAATCAGCCCCAGCATTTT | CASSLPTDSYNQPQHF
few | TRBJ2-3 | TRBD2 | TRBV19 | TGTGCCAGTAGTATAGGCCGCCTCGGCGGGAGTGGCACAGATACGCAGTATTTT | CASSIGRLGGSGTDTQYF
. | TRBJ1-2 | . | TRBV27 | TGTGCCAGCAGTTCGGAGAGGTACTATGGCTACACCTTC | CASSSERYYGYTF
few | TRBJ2-7 | TRBD2 | TRBV11-1 | TGTGCCAGCAGTCTTTCTAGCGGGAGCCACGAGCAGTACTTC | CASSLSSGSHEQYF
. | TRBJ2-3 | . | TRBV9 | TGTGCCAGCAGCCGTTCTCTAGCGAAGAACACAGATACGCAGTATTTT | CASSRSLAKNTDTQYF
. | TRBJ1-5 | . | TRBV28 | TGTGCCAGCAGTTTGGTCGGGGATGGCAATCAGCCCCAGCATTTT | CASSLVGDGNQPQHF
. | TRBJ2-7 | . | TRBV9 | TGTGCCAGCAGCGTAGAAGCGTTCTCCTACGAGCAGTACTTC | CASSVEAFSYEQYF
. | TRBJ1-5 | TRBD1 | TRBV19 | TGTGCCAGTAGATTCGACAGGGCGAGCAATCAGCCCCAGCATTTT | CASRFDRASNQPQHF